The 20 T cell receptor beta chains presented below share a single source sample, sequenced in a study of T cell responses to AZD1222 COVID-19 vaccine. Assay used: immunoSEQ multiplex PCR; TCRdb lists only in-frame clones, some missing. The repertoire holds 130,000 or so clones, 85% to 90% seen once, with 25% to 30% in the top ten. This sample comprised peripheral blood, obtained on day 0 of AZD1222 vaccination. Receptor source: an adult in good health.

The chain uses TRBV11-2 and TRBJ2-7; D possibly corresponds to TRBD2 (6 bases). Germline CDR1 reads SGHAT; CDR2 reads FQNNGV. This CDR3 has 14 amino acids. The V end was cut by 5 bases, the J end by 0 bases, with 11 bases between. CDR3 amino acids: CASSLGGISYEQYF. CDR3 DNA sequence: TGTGCCAGCAGCCTAGGAGGGATCTCCTACGAGCAGTACTTC. Variable domain in full (rest from reference TRBV11-2 and TRBJ2-7): EAGVAQSPRYKIIEKRQSVAFWCNPISGHATLYWYQQILGQGPKLLIQFQNNGVVDDSQLPKDRFSAERLKGVDSTLKIQPAKLEDSAVYLCASSLGGISYEQYFGPGTRLTVT.

This rearrangement joins TRBV3-1 (or the pseudogene TRBV3-2) to TRBJ1-1; unclear D gene. With 6 bases removed from V and 9 bases from J, the gap between germline ends came to 17 bases. Germline CDR1 and CDR2: LGHDT and YNNKEL (reference sequence). The CDR3 is 13 residues long. The CDR3 region has the DNA TGTGCCAGCAGTCCAGGACTCTACGGTCAAGCTTTCTTT. It is translated as CASSPGLYGQAFF.

This chain joins TRBV6-5 and TRBJ1-5; D is ambiguous. The CDR3 covers 16 residues. Per the germline V gene, CDR1 is MNHEY and CDR2 is SVGAGI. V lost 0 bases and J lost 4, with 13 bases in between. The DNA for the CDR3 is TGTGCCAGCAGTTACTCGAAAAATTCCCCAAATCAGCCCCAGCATTTT. Translation: CASSYSKNSPNQPQHF.

This chain joins TRBV5-8 and TRBJ2-5, with unresolved D. This CDR3 comprises 13 residues. CDR1 and CDR2 (germline): SGHTS, YDEGEE. Trimming cost V 2 bases and J 7 bases, with 12 bases left between them. The CDR3 nucleotides read TGTGCCAGCAGCTTACTTCTTGACGCGACCCAGTACTTC. This gives the protein CASSLLLDATQYF. Full variable domain (missing parts from reference TRBV5-8 and TRBJ2-5): EAGVTQSPTHLIKTRGQQATLRCSPISGHTSVYWYQQALGLGLQFLLWYDEGEERNRGNFPPRFSGRQFPNYSSELNVNALELEDSALYLCASSLLLDATQYFGPGTRLLVL.

The chain carries TRBV6-5 and TRBJ1-1; 7 bases are a match to TRBD1. CDR1 is MNHEY and CDR2 is SVGAGI in the germline V gene. V was pared by 6 bases and J by 2 bases, with 6 bases of the junction left unmatched. The CDR3 contains 14 residues. For the CDR3, the DNA is TGTGCCAGCAGCGGGGGACAGAGTAACACTGAAGCTTTCTTT. As protein: CASSGGQSNTEAFF.

The chain uses TRBV19 and TRBJ1-6, with 10 bases matching TRBD1. The germline gives CDR1 LNHDA, CDR2 SQIVND (reference sequence). The J segment lost 6 bases and the V segment lost 4 bases, leaving 3 bases of the junction unmatched. The CDR3 spans 15 residues. The CDR3 loop reads CASSTRTGGNSPLHF. The CDR3 nucleotides are TGTGCCAGTAGTACCCGGACAGGGGGTAATTCACCCCTCCACTTT.

V is TRBV7-2 and J is TRBJ1-4; D may be TRBD1 (5 bases). There are 13 residues in the CDR3. V was pared by 5 bases and J by 7 bases, with 11 bases between. Germline-derived CDR1 and CDR2 are SGHTA and FQGNSA. The CDR3 here is CASSLWDGEKLFF. The CDR3 DNA is TGTGCCAGCAGCCTTTGGGACGGTGAAAAACTGTTTTTT.

The chain combines TRBV7-9 with TRBJ1-1, with TRBD1 as a possible D gene (6 bases). Deletions cut 5 bases from V and 1 base from J, with 17 bases between. Per the germline V gene, CDR1 is SEHNR and CDR2 is FQNEAQ (reference sequence). The CDR3 loop spans 16 amino acids. CDR3 in amino acids: CASSNPPQGKNTEAFF. The CDR3 DNA sequence: TGTGCCAGCAGCAACCCACCCCAGGGGAAGAACACTGAAGCTTTCTTT.

The table lists this clone with a few counts. The J gene is TRBJ2-7, the V gene TRBV9; D gene unclear. The V end was cut by 0 bases, the J end by 5 bases, with 9 bases between. Germline V gene sequence: CDR1 SGDLS, CDR2 YYNGEE. The CDR3 contains 13 residues. The CDR3 sequence is CASSVGMGNEQYF. The CDR3, as DNA: TGTGCCAGCAGCGTAGGGATGGGGAACGAGCAGTACTTC.

The V and J genes are TRBV4-3 and TRBJ2-2; the match to TRBD2 covers 9 bases. Germline CDR1 reads LGHNA; CDR2 reads YSLEER. The ends lost 0 bases at V and 0 bases at J; junction bases unmatched: 5. There are 18 residues in the CDR3. CDR3 nucleotide sequence: TGCGCCAGCAGCCAAGATGTAGCGGGAGCGGCGAACACCGGGGAGCTGTTTTTT. Translating it yields CASSQDVAGAANTGELFF.

This clone occurred a few times. The genes are TRBV4-3 and TRBJ2-5, with 8 positions matching TRBD2. This CDR3 contains 13 residues. Germline-derived CDR1 and CDR2 are LGHNA and YSLEER. V was clipped by 11 bases and J by 5 bases; unmatched bases: 10. CDR3: CAAGGAGVETQYF. The CDR3 DNA reads as TGCGCCGCCGGGGGAGCGGGAGTGGAGACCCAGTACTTC.

The chain employs TRBV29-1 and TRBJ1-1; D is perhaps TRBD1 (5 bases). Germline V lookup: CDR1 SQVTM, CDR2 ANQGSEA. CDR3 length: 14 residues. Trimming shortened V by 1 base and J by 4 bases, and 13 bases separated the two germline ends. Here the CDR3 reads CSVEGGPSGTEAFF. The CDR3 DNA reads as TGCAGCGTTGAAGGGGGACCTTCGGGCACTGAAGCTTTCTTT.

The chain couples TRBV2 to TRBJ1-2; no clear D gene. The CDR3 contains 14 residues. Germline loops: CDR1 SNHLY, CDR2 FYNNEI. Trimming removed 4 bases at V and 4 bases at J, with 13 bases between. The CDR3 here is CASSVETAAYGYTF. The CDR3 region has the DNA TGTGCCAGCAGTGTCGAGACGGCTGCCTATGGCTACACCTTC.

This chain joins TRBV7-9 and TRBJ2-5; perhaps D is TRBD1 or TRBD2 (5 bases each). Looked up from germline, CDR1 is SEHNR and CDR2 is FQNEAQ (reference sequence). With 5 bases removed from V and 5 bases from J, the gap between germline ends came to 15 bases. The CDR3 extends over 14 amino acids. The CDR3 sequence: CASSPSGTPETQYF. CDR3 DNA sequence: TGTGCCAGCAGCCCTTCAGGGACCCCGGAGACCCAGTACTTC.

This chain joins TRBV6-5 and TRBJ1-1; D gene unclear. This CDR3 is 14 amino acids long. The germline V and J ends were trimmed by 8 bases and 2 bases, with 15 bases remaining between them. Per the germline V gene, CDR1 is MNHEY and CDR2 is SVGAGI. DNA for the CDR3: TGTGCCAGCCGACAAACTAAGAGAAACACTGAAGCTTTCTTT. Protein: CASRQTKRNTEAFF.

CDR3 nucleotide sequence: TGCGCCAGCAGCCAAGATCCTCGGGATGGCTACACCTTC. It yields the protein CASSQDPRDGYTF. J is TRBJ1-2 and V is TRBV4-3; D remains unclear. This CDR3 contains 13 residues. V lost 0 bases to trimming and J lost 6 bases, with 8 bases between them. Looked up from germline, CDR1 is LGHNA and CDR2 is YSLEER.

This chain connects TRBV10-3 to TRBJ2-1, with 8 nucleotides matching TRBD2. The CDR3 has 14 residues. CDR1 ENHRY and CDR2 SYGVKD come from the germline V gene. The V segment lost 10 bases and the J segment 2 bases; nucleotides outside the gene matches: 7. CDR3 residues: CASAGGGTYNEQFF. The CDR3 DNA sequence: TGTGCCAGCGCGGGAGGTGGGACCTACAATGAGCAGTTCTTC.

The chain recombines TRBV27 with TRBJ2-2, with a weak D call TRBD1 (5 bases). Trimming stripped 6 bases from V and 6 bases from J, with 20 bases between. The germline CDR1 and CDR2 sequences are MNHEY and SMNVEV (reference sequence). There are 16 residues in the CDR3. CDR3 coding DNA: TGTGCCAGCAGCCGAGGACAAGGCCCCTCCGCCGGGGAGCTGTTTTTT. It is translated as CASSRGQGPSAGELFF.

This clone was found once. The gene calls are TRBV5-5 and TRBJ2-1; D assignment may be TRBD1 or TRBD2 (5 bases each). CDR3 size: 14 residues. Germline CDR1 is SGHKS and CDR2 is YYEKEE (reference sequence). Trimming pared 6 bases from V and 5 bases from J, leaving 15 bases between. The CDR3 spells CASTLRLGDNEQFF. The CDR3 nucleotides read TGTGCCAGCACCTTACGGCTGGGGGACAATGAGCAGTTCTTC.

This chain links TRBV29-1 with TRBJ1-4; no reliable D call. This CDR3 is 13 amino acids long. With 0 bases removed from V and 10 bases from J, the gap between germline ends came to 12 bases. In germline, CDR1 is SQVTM, CDR2 ANQGSEA. In DNA, the CDR3 is TGCAGCGTTGAAGATCAGGAGGGTGGAAAACTGTTTTTT. Amino acid sequence: CSVEDQEGGKLFF.